This T cell receptor (beta chain) is from a study of T cells after posttransplantation cyclophosphamide. General study points: Recipient CMV seropositivity and CMV reactivation strongly tracked TRB clonality. Skin or GI-infiltrating T cells shared few TRB sequences with blood. Donor-recipient repertoire similarity was low at 1-2 months, rising over year one.

The related graft donor's blood sample was taken on the day of bone marrow donation. This clone was seen repeatedly, ten times or more. Its antigen is as yet unknown. Using immunoSEQ multiplex PCR, the repertoire was profiled, and TCRdb retains in-frame clones only, with some absent. The sample has some 38,000 clones, none seen only once. The CDR3 is made up of 13 amino acids. Trimming pared 4 bases from V and 2 bases from J, leaving 11 bases between. Germline CDR1 reads SQVTM; CDR2 reads ANQGSEA. The chain employs TRBV29-1 and TRBJ1-2, with a weak D call TRBD1 (6 bases). The sequence came from a man aged 45-60 years in good health, CMV-negative, and a related stem cell transplant donor. Sequencing used PBMCs. The CDR3 region is CSVVQGINYGYTF. DNA of the CDR3: TGCAGCGTTGTGCAGGGGATCAACTATGGCTACACCTTC.